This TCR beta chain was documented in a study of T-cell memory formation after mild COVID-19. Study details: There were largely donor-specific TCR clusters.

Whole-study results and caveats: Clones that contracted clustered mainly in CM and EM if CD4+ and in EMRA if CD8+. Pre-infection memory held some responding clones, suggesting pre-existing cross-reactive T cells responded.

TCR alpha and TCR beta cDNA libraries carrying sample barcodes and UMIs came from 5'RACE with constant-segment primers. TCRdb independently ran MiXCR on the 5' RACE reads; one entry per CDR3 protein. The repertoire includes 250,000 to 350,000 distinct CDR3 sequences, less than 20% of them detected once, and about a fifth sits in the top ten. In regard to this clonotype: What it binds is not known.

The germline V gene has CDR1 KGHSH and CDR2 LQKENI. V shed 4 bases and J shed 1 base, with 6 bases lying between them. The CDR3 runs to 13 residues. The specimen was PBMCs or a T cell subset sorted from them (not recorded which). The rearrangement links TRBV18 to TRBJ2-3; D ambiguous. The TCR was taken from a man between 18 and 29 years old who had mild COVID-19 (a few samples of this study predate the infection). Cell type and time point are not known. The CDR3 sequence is CASSLMGTDTQYF. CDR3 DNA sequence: TGTGCCAGCTCACTCATGGGCACAGATACGCAGTATTTT.